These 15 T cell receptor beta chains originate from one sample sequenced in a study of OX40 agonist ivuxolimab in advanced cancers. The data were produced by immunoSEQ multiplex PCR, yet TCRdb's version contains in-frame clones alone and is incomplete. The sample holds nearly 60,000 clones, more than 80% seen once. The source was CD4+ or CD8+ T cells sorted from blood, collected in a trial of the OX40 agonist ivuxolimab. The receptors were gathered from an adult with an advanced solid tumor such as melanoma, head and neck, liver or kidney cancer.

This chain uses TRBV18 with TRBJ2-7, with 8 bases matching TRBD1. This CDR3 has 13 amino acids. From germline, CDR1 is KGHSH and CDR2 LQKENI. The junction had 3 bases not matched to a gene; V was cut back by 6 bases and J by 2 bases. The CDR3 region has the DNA TGTGCCAGCTCGCTACAGGGGGCCTACGAGCAGTACTTC. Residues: CASSLQGAYEQYF.

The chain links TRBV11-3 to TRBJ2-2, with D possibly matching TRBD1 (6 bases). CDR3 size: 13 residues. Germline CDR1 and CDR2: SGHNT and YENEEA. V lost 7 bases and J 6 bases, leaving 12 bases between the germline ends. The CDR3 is CASINRDPGELFF. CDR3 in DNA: TGTGCCAGCATCAACAGGGACCCCGGGGAGCTGTTTTTT.

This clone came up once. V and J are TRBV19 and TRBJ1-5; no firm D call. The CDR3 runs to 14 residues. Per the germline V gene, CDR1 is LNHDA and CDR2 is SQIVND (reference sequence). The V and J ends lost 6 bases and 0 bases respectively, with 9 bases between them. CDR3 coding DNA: TGTGCCAGTAGCACGGACGGTAGCAATCAGCCCCAGCATTTT. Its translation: CASSTDGSNQPQHF.

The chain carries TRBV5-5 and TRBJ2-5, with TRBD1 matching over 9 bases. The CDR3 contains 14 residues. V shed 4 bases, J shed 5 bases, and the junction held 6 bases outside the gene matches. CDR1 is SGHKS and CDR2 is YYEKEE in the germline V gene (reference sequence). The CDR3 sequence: CASSLGQGGETQYF. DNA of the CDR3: TGTGCCAGCAGCCTGGGACAGGGAGGGGAGACCCAGTACTTC. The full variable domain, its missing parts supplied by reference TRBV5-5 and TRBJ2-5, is DAGVTQSPTHLIKTRGQQVTLRCSPISGHKSVSWYQQVLGQGPQFIFQYYEKEERGRGNFPDRFSARQFPNYSSELNVNALLLGDSALYLCASSLGQGGETQYFGPGTRLLVL.

The CDR3 region is CASSSNRDYSNQPQHF. The DNA for the CDR3 is TGTGCCAGCAGCTCCAACCGGGACTATAGCAATCAGCCCCAGCATTTT. The chain links TRBV28 to TRBJ1-5, with D tentatively TRBD1 (5 bases). Trimming removed 6 bases at V and 0 bases at J, with 15 bases between. Germline V gene sequence: CDR1 MDHEN, CDR2 SYDVKM. There are 16 residues in the CDR3.

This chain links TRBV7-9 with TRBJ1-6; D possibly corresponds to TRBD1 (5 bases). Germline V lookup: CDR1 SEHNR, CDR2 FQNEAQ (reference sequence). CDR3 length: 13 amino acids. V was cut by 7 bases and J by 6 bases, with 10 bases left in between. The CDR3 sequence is CASNGQINSPLHF. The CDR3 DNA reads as TGTGCCAGCAACGGACAAATTAATTCACCCCTCCACTTT.

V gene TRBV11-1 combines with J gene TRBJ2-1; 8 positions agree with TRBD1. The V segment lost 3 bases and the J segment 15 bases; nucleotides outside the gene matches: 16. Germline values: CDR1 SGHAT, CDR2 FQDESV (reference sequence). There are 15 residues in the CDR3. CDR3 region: CASSFRGQKSGWRFF. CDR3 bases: TGTGCCAGCAGCTTCAGGGGGCAGAAGTCAGGGTGGCGGTTCTTC.

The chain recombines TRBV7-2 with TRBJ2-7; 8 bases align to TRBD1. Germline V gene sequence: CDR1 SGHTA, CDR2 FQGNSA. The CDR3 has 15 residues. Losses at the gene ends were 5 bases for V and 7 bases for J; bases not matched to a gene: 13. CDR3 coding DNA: TGTGCCAGCAGCCCTCGACAGGGGCCAACCCTAGAGCAGTACTTC. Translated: CASSPRQGPTLEQYF.

The CDR3 spells CASSLDGNTIYF. Here the CDR3 DNA reads TGTGCCAGCAGCTTGGATGGAAACACCATATATTTT. The V and J genes are TRBV5-5 and TRBJ1-3; D uncertain. This CDR3 spans 12 amino acids. V was clipped by 0 bases and J by 3 bases, with 1 base between them. The germline V gene has CDR1 SGHKS and CDR2 YYEKEE (reference sequence).

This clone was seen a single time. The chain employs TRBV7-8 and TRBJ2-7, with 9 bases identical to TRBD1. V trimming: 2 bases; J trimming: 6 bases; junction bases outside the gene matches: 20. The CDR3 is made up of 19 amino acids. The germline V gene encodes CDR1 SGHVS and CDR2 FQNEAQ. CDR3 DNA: TGTGCCAGCAGCTTACCGACCCGGGACAGGGATTGGAATGGGGCCGAGCAGTACTTC. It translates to CASSLPTRDRDWNGAEQYF.

This CDR3 is CASSSLGLAGSYNEQFF. In nucleotides, the CDR3 is TGTGCCAGCAGCTCGTTAGGACTAGCGGGCTCCTACAATGAGCAGTTCTTC. The chain couples TRBV5-4 to TRBJ2-1, with 11 bases that match TRBD2. From germline, CDR1 is SGHNT and CDR2 YYREEE (reference sequence). CDR3 length equals 17 residues. The trim removed 3 bases at V and 0 bases at J, leaving 5 bases unmatched.

The CDR3 protein is CASSPPGERGGRETQYF. In nucleotides, the CDR3 is TGTGCCAGCAGCCCCCCCGGGGAGCGGGGGGGCCGGGAGACCCAGTACTTC. The chain links TRBV7-9 to TRBJ2-5; TRBD2 aligns across 10 bases. This CDR3 region has 17 residues. Germline V gene lookup returns CDR1 SEHNR and CDR2 FQNEAQ (reference sequence). With 5 bases clipped from V and 5 bases from J, the junction kept 14 bases outside the gene matches.

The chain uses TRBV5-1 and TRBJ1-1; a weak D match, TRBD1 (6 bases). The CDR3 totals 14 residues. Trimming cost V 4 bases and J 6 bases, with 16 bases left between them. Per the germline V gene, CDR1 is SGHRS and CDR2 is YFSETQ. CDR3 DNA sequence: TGCGCCAGCAGCCAACAGGGTGGCAGGGCTGAAGCTTTCTTT. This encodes CASSQQGGRAEAFF.

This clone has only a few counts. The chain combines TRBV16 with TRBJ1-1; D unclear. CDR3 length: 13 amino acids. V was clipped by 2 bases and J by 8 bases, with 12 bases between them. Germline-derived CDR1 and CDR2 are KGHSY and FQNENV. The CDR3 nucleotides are TGTGCCAGCAGCCAAAGACCAGGTCTAGAAGCTTTCTTT. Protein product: CASSQRPGLEAFF.

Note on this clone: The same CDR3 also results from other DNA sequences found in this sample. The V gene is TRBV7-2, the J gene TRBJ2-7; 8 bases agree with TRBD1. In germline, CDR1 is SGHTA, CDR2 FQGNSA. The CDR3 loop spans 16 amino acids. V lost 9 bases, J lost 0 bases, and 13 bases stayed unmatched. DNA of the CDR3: TGTGCCAGTAGCCAAGTGACAGGGGTGGGCTCCTACGAGCAGTACTTC. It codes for CASSQVTGVGSYEQYF.